This T cell receptor beta chain was captured by sequencing in a study of post-analysis software for immune sequencing data (dated by TCRdb to about 2015). Looking at the study overall: Recorded disease courses included relapsing-remitting, secondary progressive and progressive-relapsing multiple sclerosis, with some patients lacking subtype annotation. Patient repertoires were compared against around twelve previously published healthy control repertoires from donors aged roughly 6 to 26 years. A subset of samples was prepared in parallel using single-end sample barcoding, then pooled and co-amplified after Illumina adapter ligation.

The library was made by PCR. Instrument on record: Illumina HiSeq 2500. To reduce PCR and sequencing biases, unique molecular identifiers were built into the TCR beta cDNA libraries. Approximately 500,000 cDNA molecules were obtained per 1 to 10 million input T cells, so each molecule approximated one T cell. The same protocol used for the earlier healthy control dataset was applied to prepare and sequence the patient libraries. Within a given batch, samples were prepared together, multiplexed and sequenced on the same HiSeq lane. Regarding the original processing steps: MIGEC handled the raw barcoded reads, throwing out single-read molecular identifier groups before consensus assembly and CDR3 extraction. VDJtools was used for post-analysis of the clonotype tables, and diversity was normalized by down-sampling every dataset to the size of the smallest sample. In repertoire overlap clustering, CDR3 amino acid sequences, but not nucleotide sequences, were matched to correct batch-related cross-sample contamination. TCRdb ran its own pipeline on the public reads, namely fastp trimming at Q25 and MiXCR clone calling, and kept in-frame beta chains. Merged by CDR3 protein, the rows form single entries marked with the most common genes and DNA. The V and J calls here are based on TCRdb, not the publication. The sample table records about 380,000 distinct CDR3 sequences; less than 40% of these occur just once. The ten largest make up about an eighth of the sample.

General findings and caveats noted by the study authors: Patients showed significantly higher frequencies than controls for several TRBV segments, among them TRBV5-6, TRBV5-1 and TRBV20-1. The control group was slightly older than the multiple sclerosis patient group. Multiple sclerosis patients had significantly lower normalized Chao1 diversity than controls, a result that suggests substantial peripheral T-cell clonal expansion. Strong co-clustering of samples prepared in the same batch was shown by direct clustering with F measure, prompting a batch-effect correction.

To demonstrate the VDJtools post-analysis software, TCR beta repertoires were profiled from the peripheral blood of roughly 12 young patients with multiple sclerosis. The patients with multiple sclerosis were children and adolescents between roughly 6 and 15 years of age. This clonotype was observed a handful of times. This receptor's antigen is unknown. The input lacks base qualities; no much larger clone sits a single base away. The junction carries 7 bases between V and J, which are trimmed by 2 bases and 2 bases respectively. Taken from cysteine to phenylalanine, the CDR3 has 14 residues. Kept here is only the CDR3 DNA, which spans 42 bases and is read in frame from base 1.

Sequencing was carried out using blood. The receptor's source is a girl aged 5 to 17 with multiple sclerosis. The chain joins TRBV12-3 or TRBV12-4 to TRBJ1-5; the D gene identity is not certain. The bases are TGTGCCAGCAGTTTACAGGAACGCAATCAGCCCCAGCATTTT. Translated, it gives CASSLQERNQPQHF.